These 5 T cell receptor beta chains share one sample of origin, sequenced in a study of blood T cells in healthy people across ages. A sample-barcoded 5' primer and a J-beta primer mix were used in a second PCR of roughly 6 to 11 cycles. One entry per CDR3 protein, called by TCRdb with MiXCR from the 5' RACE reads. The sample has hundreds of thousands of distinct CDR3 sequences; around 21% are singletons. The sample taken for sequencing was blood. The source of these receptors is a man between 65 and 85 years old in good health.

The chain couples TRBV5-6 to TRBJ2-1; 11 positions match TRBD2. CDR3 length: 15 residues. Germline CDR1 is SGHDT and CDR2 is YYEEEE. The V gene end was trimmed by 6 bases and the J gene end by 3 bases; junction bases not matched to a gene: 5. The CDR3 DNA reads as TGTGCCAGCAACCCAGGGACTAGCGGCTACAATGAGCAGTTCTTC. Amino acid sequence: CASNPGTSGYNEQFF.

Concerning this clonotype itself: An end of the junction differs from the germline gene, which may be a read error. The chain combines TRBV6-1 with TRBJ2-5; D gene ambiguous. Germline V CDR1 and CDR2: MNHNS, SASEGT. The CDR3 sequence is 13 residues long. CDR3 residues: CASSQLIQETHYF. As DNA, the CDR3 is TGTGCCAGCAGTCAACTGATACAAGAGACCCACTACTTC.

This clonotype was seen once. One end of the junction fails to match germline, which may point to a read error. The chain links TRBV7-6 to TRBJ2-5; D possibly corresponds to TRBD2 (6 bases). The CDR3 consists of 14 residues. Germline loops: CDR1 SGHVS, CDR2 FNYEAQ. In DNA, the CDR3 is TGTGCCAGCGGCTTACTGGGACTCAGGGAGACCCAGTACTTC. Protein sequence: CASGLLGLRETQYF.

The genes are TRBV5-1 and TRBJ1-4; 11 bases are a match to TRBD1. J was trimmed by 11 bases and V by 1 base; bases with no gene match: 7. CDR1 is SGHRS, CDR2 YFSETQ, per germline. The CDR3 extends over 15 amino acids. The CDR3 DNA follows: TGCGCCAGCAGCTTGCCGGGACAGGGGGATGGGAAACTGTTTTTT. Protein: CASSLPGQGDGKLFF.

In this sample, this clonotype turned up many times. The rearrangement joins TRBV5-1 to TRBJ2-1, with 14 bases lining up with TRBD2. The CDR3 runs to 20 residues. Unmatched junction bases numbered 18, after V lost 4 bases and J lost 6 bases. Germline V CDR1 and CDR2: SGHRS, YFSETQ. The CDR3 region is CASSILPGLAGVLPTNEQFF. CDR3 sequence (DNA): TGCGCCAGCAGCATACTCCCGGGACTAGCGGGAGTACTACCCACCAATGAGCAGTTCTTC.